The present entry profiles one T cell receptor beta chain with its context. This sample stems from a study of blood T cell repertoires in COVID-19. As for the study in general: COVID-19 samples from acute and convalescent phases originated in the United States, Italy and Spain. Sample material is recorded as cDNA or gDNA derived from T cells, B-cell-depleted T cells, or PBMCs.

Authors' data handling: It was from reference gene primer amplification that nucleated cell counts were estimated. Only in-frame clones appear in the TCRdb table, and some are missing; sequencing was by immunoSEQ multiplex PCR. The V and J calls and clone size are taken from that table; D and trimming were inferred from the DNA. The sample yields fewer than 250,000 clones, roughly nine tenths seen once. The CDR3 covers 16 residues. V lost 0 bases to trimming and J lost 0 bases, with 9 bases between them. Germline loops: CDR1 MNHEY, CDR2 SVGAGI. Sequencing was performed on peripheral blood. This sequence originates from a man between 60 and 75 years old who had recovered from COVID-19. The gene calls are TRBV6-5 and TRBJ1-3; D might be TRBD1 (5 bases). The CDR3 sequence is CASSYSIQGSGNTIYF. The CDR3 DNA sequence: TGTGCCAGCAGTTACTCGATCCAGGGCTCTGGAAACACCATATATTTT.